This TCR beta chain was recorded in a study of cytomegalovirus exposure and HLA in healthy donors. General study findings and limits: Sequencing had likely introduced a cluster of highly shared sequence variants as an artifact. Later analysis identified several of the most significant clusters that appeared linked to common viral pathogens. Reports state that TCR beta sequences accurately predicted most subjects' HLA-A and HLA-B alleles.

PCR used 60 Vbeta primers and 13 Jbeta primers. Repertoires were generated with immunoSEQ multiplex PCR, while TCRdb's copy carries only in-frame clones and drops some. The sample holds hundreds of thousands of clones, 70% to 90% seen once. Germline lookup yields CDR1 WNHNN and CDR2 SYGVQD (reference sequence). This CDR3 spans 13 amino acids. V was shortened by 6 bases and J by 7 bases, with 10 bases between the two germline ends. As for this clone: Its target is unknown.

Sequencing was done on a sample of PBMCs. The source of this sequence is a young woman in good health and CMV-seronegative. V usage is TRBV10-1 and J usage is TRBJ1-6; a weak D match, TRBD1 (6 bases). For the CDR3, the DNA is TGCGCCAGCAGGTCTGGACAGAATTCACCCCTCCACTTT. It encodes CASRSGQNSPLHF.